Below, 2 T cell receptor beta chains from the same sample are listed, as sequenced in a study of blood T cell repertoires in COVID-19. TCRdb's copy holds only in-frame clones and misses some; the assay was immunoSEQ multiplex PCR. Of over 95,000 clones listed, about 83% are singletons. Sequencing input: peripheral blood. The receptor source for this set is a man aged 65-85 years with active or convalescent COVID-19.

The rearrangement links TRBV28 to TRBJ2-1; 15 bases map to TRBD2. Unmatched junction bases numbered 12, after V lost 3 bases and J lost 6 bases. The CDR3 has 19 amino acids. Per germline, CDR1 MDHEN and CDR2 SYDVKM. The CDR3 is CASSFPGTSGGSLTNEQFF. CDR3 nucleotides: TGTGCCAGCAGTTTCCCCGGGACTAGCGGGGGGAGTTTGACCAATGAGCAGTTCTTC.

The chain combines TRBV5-1 with TRBJ2-7; D may be TRBD2 (6 bases). Trimming took off 4 bases at V and 2 bases at J, with 16 bases between the two ends. CDR1 SGHRS and CDR2 YFSETQ come from the germline V gene. The CDR3 spans 15 residues. CDR3 sequence: CASSPGDPPPYEQYF. CDR3 nucleotide sequence: TGCGCCAGCAGCCCGGGGGACCCCCCTCCCTACGAGCAGTACTTC.